This T cell receptor beta chain was retrieved from a study of blood T cells in healthy people across ages (dated by TCRdb to 2014 to 2015). Turning to the overall study: In model experiments, roughly one uniquely barcoded TCR beta cDNA molecule per two T cells was captured by template switching. Using the same blood draw, the study looked at two additional independent replicas of 1 million unique cDNA reads for two donors, one aged 18 to 29 and the other aged 80 or older. To avoid experimental bias, donors of different ages were spread randomly across the sequencing lanes. Using deep sequencing normalized with unique cDNA molecular identifiers, the study measured how TCR beta repertoire diversity changes with age. The donors were divided into four age groups: young (average approximately 16 years), middle-aged (around 41), aged (approximately 64) and long-lived (82).

General study outcomes and caveats: As age increased, observed TCR beta diversity per million T cells dropped in a roughly linear way, and a significant reduction was already evident by age about 36. Since profiling was done on bulk unsorted PBMCs, naive and antigen-experienced compartments could not be conclusively compared. Estimates of total diversity from one million sequenced T cells were regarded as lower bounds and underestimates. A strong correlation was found between observed TCR beta diversity and the percentage of naive T cells measured by flow cytometry. The CMV infection status of donors was not known, potentially confounding age-related changes in expanded clonotypes. Compared with the aged group, the long-lived group had more naive CD4+ T cells, fewer expanded clones and increased TCR diversity, suggesting age selection.

V is clipped by 4 bases and J by 5 bases, and the sequence between their germline boundaries is 14 bases long. The CDR3 runs 14 amino acids, cysteine and phenylalanine included. Of all the DNA, just the CDR3 is kept, 42 bases in frame from base 1. The germline V gene encodes CDR1 SGHTA and CDR2 FQGTGA. Comment on this clonotype: The specificity of this receptor is unknown. Qualities for individual bases were not recorded, and no much larger clone is one base off.

Donors were 39 systemically healthy Caucasian individuals from Russia aged roughly 6 to 90 years. Each donor gave about 10 milliliters of peripheral blood, drawn into EDTA-treated Vacutainer tubes. Ficoll-Paque density-gradient centrifugation was used to isolate PBMCs, with at least 7 million obtained per sample. Trizol reagent was used to extract total RNA from PBMCs, with at least 6 micrograms per sample. For every donor, flow cytometry on a PBMC aliquot measured the percentage of naive CD45RAhigh/CD27high T cells. The library came from 5' RACE. TCRdb shows the sequencer as Illumina HiSeq 2500. A second PCR of roughly 7 to 12 cycles was run with a J-beta primer mix and a sample-barcoded 5' primer. A template-switch 5' adaptor carrying 12 random nucleotides introduced a unique molecular identifier onto each TCR beta cDNA molecule. Each sample yielded at least 3 million CDR3-containing paired-end reads. First-strand cDNA was synthesized from all RNA with the Mint cDNA synthesis kit, primed by a TRBC-specific oligonucleotide. Following uracil-DNA glycosylase treatment, all cDNA underwent a first 18-cycle PCR with the universal primers M1SS and BC2_uni_R. The source study handled its data this way. For normalization, 1 million high-quality reads were randomly selected from each sample, with every read carrying a distinct molecular identifier. Instead of being binned into consensus sequences, reads with shared molecular identifiers were discarded. MiTCR, set to a Q25 quality threshold and the strictest error-elimination algorithm, was used for CDR3 identification, clonotype clustering and error correction. Lower-bound total TCR beta diversity was estimated with a nonparametric unseen species model using Euler transformation. TCRdb itself trimmed the public reads at Q25 with fastp, ran MiXCR and retained productive beta chains. One record per CDR3 amino acid sequence lists the most common genes and DNA. What appears here as the V and J calls and clone size reflects TCRdb's work, not the paper's. This sample gives approximately 700,000 distinct CDR3 sequences in total; roughly 30% of them show up just once. Clones ranked in the top ten supply approximately 15% of the sample.

The receptor was isolated from a woman aged 80 or older in good health. Donor details come from another sample of the same person, matched by shared clones. Recombination linked TRBV7-3 to TRBJ1-1, with TRBD1 as a weak D call on 5 bases. The sequenced sample was blood. The nucleotides are TGTGCCAGCAGCTCACTCCTTCGGGGGACTGAAGCTTTCTTT. Translated, it gives CASSSLLRGTEAFF.